The rows below give T cell receptor beta chains drawn from one sample of a study of T cell repertoires in cytomegalovirus infection. TCRdb passed the reads through MiXCR, listing each CDR3 protein once. The repertoire holds 200,000 or so distinct CDR3 sequences, with roughly 28% as singletons. The sequenced sample was PBMCs. All receptors come from a human donor in good health (CMV status not recorded). Some clones in this sample may be carry-over from other donors' samples. CDR3s include the opening cysteine and the closing phenylalanine or tryptophan. Each record gives: CDR3 length, V gene, J gene, CDR3 protein.

len: 15; v_gene: TRBV6-2/TRBV6-3; j_gene: TRBJ2-2; CDR3aa: CASSYGGLVSGELFF
len: 16; v_gene: TRBV11-2; j_gene: TRBJ1-1; CDR3aa: CASSPGQGRMNTEAFF
len: 16; v_gene: TRBV6-1; j_gene: TRBJ2-2; CDR3aa: CASKIEKGRVTGELFF
len: 15; v_gene: TRBV7-6; j_gene: TRBJ2-7; CDR3aa: CASSSAGQASYEQYF
len: 15; v_gene: TRBV6-5; j_gene: TRBJ1-4; CDR3aa: CASRPRSGGGEKLFF
len: 15; v_gene: TRBV6-6; j_gene: TRBJ2-5; CDR3aa: CASSYSGRGEETQYF
len: 15; v_gene: TRBV4-1; j_gene: TRBJ2-3; CDR3aa: CASSQTSSSTDTQYF
len: 13; v_gene: TRBV7-3; j_gene: TRBJ2-3; CDR3aa: CASSFSFPDTQYF
len: 15; v_gene: TRBV7-2; j_gene: TRBJ1-2; CDR3aa: CASSPRQGSVGGYTF
len: 13; v_gene: TRBV2; j_gene: TRBJ1-1; CDR3aa: CASSGGSRTEAFF
len: 14; v_gene: TRBV12-3/TRBV12-4; j_gene: TRBJ1-1; CDR3aa: CASSPRGDDTEAFF
len: 14; v_gene: TRBV7-2; j_gene: TRBJ2-7; CDR3aa: CASSSYDVAYEQYF
len: 13; v_gene: TRBV19; j_gene: TRBJ2-7; CDR3aa: CASSTGQGYEQYF
len: 15; v_gene: TRBV12-3/TRBV12-4; j_gene: TRBJ1-1; CDR3aa: CASSSNRGDNTEAFF
len: 17; v_gene: TRBV12-3/TRBV12-4; j_gene: TRBJ1-5; CDR3aa: CASSLSSTGTVVRPQHF
len: 15; v_gene: TRBV25-1; j_gene: TRBJ1-5; CDR3aa: CASSPRTGGYQPQHF
len: 14; v_gene: TRBV7-2; j_gene: TRBJ1-2; CDR3aa: CASSLVGSNYGYTF
len: 14; v_gene: TRBV6-6; j_gene: TRBJ1-1; CDR3aa: CASSPLQGNTEAFF
len: 17; v_gene: TRBV5-5; j_gene: TRBJ2-7; CDR3aa: CASSRVAMKGTTYEQYF
len: 15; v_gene: TRBV11-3; j_gene: TRBJ2-5; CDR3aa: CASSLGRTEQETQYF
len: 17; v_gene: TRBV19; j_gene: TRBJ1-5; CDR3aa: CASSMRGRAGKDQPQHF
len: 14; v_gene: TRBV20-1; j_gene: TRBJ1-2; CDR3aa: CSAREVWGGYGYTF
len: 13; v_gene: TRBV2; j_gene: TRBJ1-5; CDR3aa: CASIPTLGQPQHF
len: 12; v_gene: TRBV5-6; j_gene: TRBJ2-1; CDR3aa: CASSPTGFEQFF
len: 15; v_gene: TRBV23-1; j_gene: TRBJ2-7; CDR3aa: CASSPGRWSSYEQYF
len: 14; v_gene: TRBV29-1; j_gene: TRBJ1-1; CDR3aa: CSVEATQGTTEAFF
len: 15; v_gene: TRBV12-3/TRBV12-4; j_gene: TRBJ1-2; CDR3aa: CASSLSGIQVYGYTF
len: 12; v_gene: TRBV6-6; j_gene: TRBJ2-4; CDR3aa: CASKDRSPIQYF
len: 15; v_gene: TRBV5-5; j_gene: TRBJ1-6; CDR3aa: CASRGQGIVDSPLHF
len: 14; v_gene: TRBV7-3; j_gene: TRBJ1-1; CDR3aa: CASSLLGGAAEAFF
len: 14; v_gene: TRBV7-2; j_gene: TRBJ1-3; CDR3aa: CASSVGISGNTIYF
len: 12; v_gene: TRBV2; j_gene: TRBJ2-6; CDR3aa: CASSEGANVLTF
len: 15; v_gene: TRBV7-2; j_gene: TRBJ1-6; CDR3aa: CASSQRRVGDSPLHF
len: 14; v_gene: TRBV7-2; j_gene: TRBJ2-7; CDR3aa: CASSSDRTSYEQYF
len: 14; v_gene: TRBV5-1; j_gene: TRBJ1-4; CDR3aa: CASSFGQGQEKLLF
len: 17; v_gene: TRBV7-2; j_gene: TRBJ2-2; CDR3aa: CATWTSGGETNTGELFF
len: 15; v_gene: TRBV4-2; j_gene: TRBJ1-6; CDR3aa: CASSQGQGQYSPLHF
len: 14; v_gene: TRBV5-5; j_gene: TRBJ2-3; CDR3aa: CASSFPGAGDTQYF
len: 17; v_gene: TRBV2; j_gene: TRBJ2-1; CDR3aa: CASLGQSRRGVRNEQFF
len: 12; v_gene: TRBV29-1; j_gene: TRBJ1-2; CDR3aa: CSVGQGYYGYTF
len: 13; v_gene: TRBV12-3/TRBV12-4; j_gene: TRBJ2-2; CDR3aa: CASSLTRPGELFF
len: 15; v_gene: TRBV9; j_gene: TRBJ2-1; CDR3aa: CASSSLAGGPDEQFF
len: 14; v_gene: TRBV7-8; j_gene: TRBJ2-3; CDR3aa: CASSSGTVTDTQYF
len: 17; v_gene: TRBV6-2/TRBV6-3; j_gene: TRBJ2-2; CDR3aa: CASSYALAGSNTGELFF
len: 15; v_gene: TRBV2; j_gene: TRBJ2-6; CDR3aa: CASSDRGLGANVLTF
len: 15; v_gene: TRBV11-2; j_gene: TRBJ2-7; CDR3aa: CASYGLQRGSYEQYF
len: 13; v_gene: TRBV19; j_gene: TRBJ2-6; CDR3aa: CASSVYGANVLTF
len: 15; v_gene: TRBV4-1; j_gene: TRBJ2-7; CDR3aa: CASSQGRGFSYEQYF
len: 13; v_gene: TRBV29-1; j_gene: TRBJ1-1; CDR3aa: CSVHTGSGAEAFF
len: 17; v_gene: TRBV6-2/TRBV6-3; j_gene: TRBJ2-6; CDR3aa: CASRVAGKDSGANVLTF
len: 16; v_gene: TRBV14; j_gene: TRBJ2-2; CDR3aa: CASSQGTPSGTGELFF
len: 15; v_gene: TRBV29-1; j_gene: TRBJ1-1; CDR3aa: CSALPHNEENTEAFF
len: 15; v_gene: TRBV7-2; j_gene: TRBJ1-5; CDR3aa: CASSSDRGGNQPQHF
len: 13; v_gene: TRBV7-2; j_gene: TRBJ1-2; CDR3aa: CASSRQGGYGYTF
len: 16; v_gene: TRBV9; j_gene: TRBJ1-1; CDR3aa: CASNDRGGRVDTEAFF
len: 15; v_gene: TRBV25-1; j_gene: TRBJ2-2; CDR3aa: CASLPGQGSAGELFF
len: 14; v_gene: TRBV5-3; j_gene: TRBJ2-3; CDR3aa: CASSLNGGRDTQYF